These 25 T cell receptor beta chains originate from one sample sequenced in a study of cytomegalovirus exposure and HLA in healthy donors. The PCR was carried out with 60 Vbeta primers and 13 Jbeta primers. Generated by immunoSEQ multiplex PCR, the TCRdb table keeps only in-frame clones and is missing some. The sample comprises around 190,000 clones, more than 65% of which are singletons, and less than 4% rests with the top ten. The sequenced sample consisted of PBMCs. These receptors came from a woman aged 30 to 39 in good health and CMV-seropositive.

The CDR3 DNA follows: TGTGCCAGCAGTGAAGGTGGCACACATCAGCCCCAGCATTTT. Its protein product is CASSEGGTHQPQHF. The chain couples TRBV6-1 to TRBJ1-5, with D unclear. Deletions cut 1 base from V and 5 bases from J, with 9 bases between. The germline gives CDR1 MNHNS, CDR2 SASEGT. This CDR3 is 14 amino acids long.

This chain links TRBV6-5 with TRBJ2-5, with no clear D. With 0 bases removed from V and 11 bases from J, the gap between germline ends came to 7 bases. The CDR3 covers 11 residues. Germline CDR1 MNHEY, CDR2 SVGAGI. The CDR3 is CASSYSTEQYF. CDR3 coding DNA: TGTGCCAGCAGTTACTCCACGGAGCAGTACTTC.

The V gene is TRBV2, the J gene TRBJ2-1; 14 positions match TRBD2. J was trimmed by 8 bases and V by 5 bases; bases with no gene match: 8. The CDR3 extends over 16 amino acids. CDR1 SNHLY and CDR2 FYNNEI come from the germline V gene. DNA of the CDR3: TGTGCCAGCAGTTTGAAGGGGACTAGCGGGAGTCATGAGCAGTTCTTC. Amino acid sequence: CASSLKGTSGSHEQFF. Drawing the rest from reference TRBV2 and TRBJ2-1, the complete variable domain is EPEVTQTPSHQVTQMGQEVILRCVPISNHLYFYWYRQILGQKVEFLVSFYNNEISEKSEIFDDQFSVERPDGSNFTLKIRSTKLEDSAMYFCASSLKGTSGSHEQFFGPGTRLTVL.

The rearrangement links TRBV29-1 to TRBJ1-2; unclear D gene. The V end lost 3 bases, the J end lost 4 bases, and 9 bases lay between the germline ends. This CDR3 is 12 amino acids long. From germline, CDR1 is SQVTM and CDR2 ANQGSEA. The CDR3 DNA reads TGCAGCGTTGACCGAGGGAGCTATGGCTACACCTTC. Translation gives CSVDRGSYGYTF.

The genes are TRBV9 and TRBJ2-3, with D perhaps matching TRBD2 (6 bases). The CDR3 runs 14 residues. Germline CDR1 and CDR2: SGDLS and YYNGEE. With 4 bases removed from V and 2 bases from J, the gap between germline ends came to 11 bases. The CDR3 nucleotides read TGTGCCAGCAGCCGGGACTTCTCCACAGATACGCAGTATTTT. Its protein is CASSRDFSTDTQYF. Supplemented by reference TRBV9 and TRBJ2-3, the full variable domain reads DSGVTQTPKHLITATGQRVTLRCSPRSGDLSVYWYQQSLDQGLQFLIQYYNGEERAKGNILERFSAQQFPDLHSELNLSSLELGDSALYFCASSRDFSTDTQYFGPGTRLTVL.

This clone was seen more than once but under ten times. The chain carries TRBV5-1 and TRBJ2-3; 12 positions agree with TRBD2. The germline V gene has CDR1 SGHRS and CDR2 YFSETQ. V gave up 4 bases and J gave up 2 bases; unmatched junction bases: 5. This CDR3 comprises 16 residues. In DNA form, the CDR3 reads TGCGCCAGCAGCCAGACTAGCGGGGGATTCACAGATACGCAGTATTTT. This sequence encodes CASSQTSGGFTDTQYF.

This clone appeared a single time. A junction boundary mismatches the germline segment, possibly from a read error. The rearrangement joins TRBV7-9 to TRBJ1-1; 8 nucleotides match TRBD1. This CDR3 is built from 15 residues. From germline, CDR1 is SEHNR and CDR2 FQNEAQ (reference sequence). The DNA of the CDR3 is TGTTCCAGCAGTACGACAGGGGCCTTGAACACTGAAGCTTTCTTT. Residues: CSSSTTGALNTEAFF.

The chain combines TRBV2 with TRBJ2-5, with D perhaps TRBD1 (5 bases). Germline V lookup: CDR1 SNHLY, CDR2 FYNNEI. This CDR3 spans 12 amino acids. V was trimmed by 8 bases and J by 5 bases, leaving 12 bases between them. CDR3 residues: CASLGQQETQYF. As DNA, the CDR3 is TGTGCCAGCTTAGGACAACAGGAGACCCAGTACTTC.

This sequence joins TRBV6-1 and TRBJ1-2, with unresolved D. CDR3 size: 12 residues. From germline, CDR1 is MNHNS and CDR2 SASEGT. Trimming removed 5 bases at V and 9 bases at J, with 13 bases between. CDR3: CASSSPPESYTF. The CDR3 region has the DNA TGTGCCAGCAGTTCACCCCCGGAGAGCTACACCTTC.

This sequence joins TRBV5-8 and TRBJ2-7, with 7 positions matching TRBD2. The V gene end was trimmed by 0 bases and the J gene end by 1 base; junction bases not matched to a gene: 4. CDR1 and CDR2 (germline): SGHTS, YDEGEE. The length of the CDR3 is 15 residues. The DNA for the CDR3 is TGTGCCAGCAGCTTGGGGCCAGCGGGGTCCTACGAGCAGTACTTC. Protein product: CASSLGPAGSYEQYF.

The J gene is TRBJ2-3, the V gene TRBV9, with a weak D call TRBD1 (6 bases). The CDR3 loop spans 15 amino acids. With 0 bases removed from V and 4 bases from J, the gap between germline ends came to 12 bases. Germline V lookup: CDR1 SGDLS, CDR2 YYNGEE. The chain's CDR3 is CASSVAGKGADTQYF. The CDR3 DNA follows: TGTGCCAGCAGCGTAGCGGGAAAGGGGGCAGATACGCAGTATTTT.

The chain couples TRBV2 to TRBJ2-2; 8 positions agree with TRBD1. Trimming at V came to 7 bases and at J to 5 bases, leaving 6 bases not matched to a gene. CDR1 SNHLY and CDR2 FYNNEI come from the germline V gene. The CDR3 covers 14 residues. The CDR3, as DNA: TGTGCCAGCACCGGACAGGGTCGAACCGGGGAGCTGTTTTTT. The encoded protein is CASTGQGRTGELFF.

This clone was seen only a few times. The chain is built from TRBV7-9 and TRBJ2-7; 8 bases align to TRBD1. CDR3 length: 13 amino acids. CDR1 and CDR2 from the germline V gene are SEHNR and FQNEAQ (reference sequence). J gave up 5 bases and V 5 bases, and 5 bases lay outside the gene matches. The CDR3 DNA reads as TGTGCCAGCAGCACCCAGACAGGGGACGAGCAGTACTTC. The encoded protein is CASSTQTGDEQYF.

The chain uses TRBV5-1 and TRBJ2-5, with TRBD2 matching over 7 bases. The junction had 14 bases not matched to a gene; V was cut back by 4 bases and J by 5 bases. CDR1 and CDR2 (germline): SGHRS, YFSETQ. This CDR3 spans 16 amino acids. The CDR3 DNA follows: TGCGCCAGCAGCCGGGGGGTAGTAGAAGAGGGGGAGACCCAGTACTTC. Protein: CASSRGVVEEGETQYF.

V and J are TRBV19 and TRBJ2-7; weak D call: TRBD1 (6 bases). Trimming took off 0 bases at V and 4 bases at J, with 10 bases between the two ends. The germline gives CDR1 LNHDA, CDR2 SQIVND (reference sequence). The CDR3 has 14 residues. The CDR3 DNA follows: TGTGCCAGTAGTATAGAAGGGGGTTCGTACGAGCAGTACTTC. Amino acids: CASSIEGGSYEQYF.

This clone was observed a handful of times. Other DNA sequences in this specimen translate into the identical CDR3. The chain combines TRBV11-2 with TRBJ2-7; D perhaps matches TRBD2 (6 bases). Trimming removed 6 bases at V and 1 base at J, with 19 bases between. Per germline, CDR1 SGHAT and CDR2 FQNNGV. CDR3 length equals 16 residues. The CDR3 loop reads CASSPGFQGGSYEQYF. The DNA of the CDR3 is TGTGCCAGCAGTCCCGGTTTCCAGGGAGGATCCTACGAGCAGTACTTC.

This clone was seen more than once but under ten times. The chain is built from TRBV28 and TRBJ1-3; D not resolved. The CDR3 extends over 13 amino acids. Germline V gene lookup returns CDR1 MDHEN and CDR2 SYDVKM. Trimming left V 3 bases short and J 4 bases short, with 7 bases between. DNA of the CDR3: TGTGCCAGCAGTTTTTCCGGGGGAAACACCATATATTTT. Its translation is CASSFSGGNTIYF.

The V and J genes are TRBV19 and TRBJ2-7; possible D gene TRBD2, 5 bases. Trimming took off 5 bases at V and 0 bases at J, with 8 bases between the two ends. Germline assignment: CDR1 LNHDA and CDR2 SQIVND (reference sequence). The CDR3 totals 13 residues. Written as DNA, the CDR3 is TGTGCCAGTAGTTCTCGGGACTCCTACGAGCAGTACTTC. Its translation: CASSSRDSYEQYF. Looking up the rest from reference TRBV19 and TRBJ2-7 gives the full variable domain: DGGITQSPKYLFRKEGQNVTLSCEQNLNHDAMYWYRQDPGQGLRLIYYSQIVNDFQKGDIAEGYSVSREKKESFPLTVTSAQKNPTAFYLCASSSRDSYEQYFGPGTRLTVT.

The genes are TRBV25-1 and TRBJ1-6, with D hard to call. The V gene lost 1 base and the J gene lost 7 bases, with 5 bases spanning the gap. The CDR3 contains 13 residues. Per the germline V gene, CDR1 is MGHDK and CDR2 is SYGVNS. CDR3 residues: CASSEWENSPLHF. For the CDR3, the DNA is TGTGCCAGCAGTGAATGGGAGAATTCACCCCTCCACTTT.

This chain uses TRBV6-5 with TRBJ2-5; 9 bases are a match to TRBD2. The CDR3 loop spans 15 amino acids. Germline V CDR1 and CDR2: MNHEY, SVGAGI. Germline trimming cut 6 bases from V and 5 bases from J; bases unmatched to any gene: 10. The CDR3 protein is CASSPPRGGDETQYF. CDR3 nucleotide sequence: TGTGCCAGCAGCCCACCCCGCGGGGGGGACGAGACCCAGTACTTC.

This clone occurred a few times. This chain uses TRBV7-9 with TRBJ1-5; D might be TRBD1 (6 bases). The CDR3 is made up of 15 amino acids. Germline V gene data show CDR1 as SEHNR and CDR2 as FQNEAQ (reference sequence). V lost 2 bases, J lost 7 bases, and 15 bases lay in between. CDR3 in amino acids: CASSLPGGPGQPQHF. CDR3 bases: TGTGCCAGCAGCTTACCGGGGGGCCCTGGCCAGCCCCAGCATTTT.

This clone was seen more than once but under ten times. The genes are TRBV7-4 and TRBJ1-1, with D possibly being TRBD1 (5 bases). CDR1 and CDR2 from the germline V gene are SGHVT and SQSDAQ. The CDR3 covers 16 residues. Trimming pared 5 bases from V and 4 bases from J, leaving 20 bases between. The CDR3 loop is CASSLSGGNRATEAFF. As DNA, the CDR3 is TGTGCCAGCAGCCTGTCCGGGGGGAATCGGGCCACTGAAGCTTTCTTT.

This clone appeared once. V usage is TRBV19 and J usage is TRBJ2-7; 10 bases agree with TRBD1. The junction had 3 bases not matched to a gene; V was cut back by 5 bases and J by 2 bases. The CDR3 sequence is 14 residues long. CDR1 and CDR2 (germline): LNHDA, SQIVND (reference sequence). The CDR3 nucleotides read TGTGCCAGTAGTGCGGGACAGGGGACCTACGAGCAGTACTTC. This translates into CASSAGQGTYEQYF. Based on the CDR3 plus reference TRBV19 and TRBJ2-7, the full variable domain is DGGITQSPKYLFRKEGQNVTLSCEQNLNHDAMYWYRQDPGQGLRLIYYSQIVNDFQKGDIAEGYSVSREKKESFPLTVTSAQKNPTAFYLCASSAGQGTYEQYFGPGTRLTVT.

The chain recombines TRBV25-1 with TRBJ2-3; TRBD1 aligns across 7 bases. With 5 bases clipped from V and 0 bases from J, the junction kept 5 bases outside the gene matches. Per germline, CDR1 MGHDK and CDR2 SYGVNS. The CDR3 spans 15 residues. CDR3 nucleotides: TGTGCCAGCAGTCGACGACAGGGTAGCACAGATACGCAGTATTTT. Its translation is CASSRRQGSTDTQYF.

The rearrangement links TRBV6-1 to TRBJ1-3; D is possibly TRBD1 (6 bases). V gave up 5 bases and J gave up 7 bases, with 18 bases separating them. The CDR3 contains 15 residues. Germline V gives CDR1 MNHNS, CDR2 SASEGT. CDR3 residues: CASSTKGAGANTIYF. CDR3 DNA sequence: TGTGCCAGCAGTACGAAAGGTGCAGGGGCGAACACCATATATTTT.